Below, 10 T cell receptor beta chains from the same sample are listed, as sequenced in a study of cytomegalovirus exposure and HLA in healthy donors. Clones were sequenced by immunoSEQ multiplex PCR, and TCRdb holds only the in-frame ones, with some missing. The sample holds some 180,000 clones, about 89% seen once. Input material: PBMCs. The receptors were gathered from a man aged 25 to 45 in good health and CMV-seropositive.

The chain links TRBV18 to TRBJ1-5; maybe TRBD1 (6 bases). The CDR3 has 14 residues. Trimming stripped 5 bases from V and 0 bases from J, with 8 bases between. The germline gives CDR1 KGHSH, CDR2 LQKENI. For the CDR3, the DNA is TGTGCCAGCTCAAGCAGGGGTAGCAATCAGCCCCAGCATTTT. This sequence encodes CASSSRGSNQPQHF.

This CDR3 is CASSRTSGGLFYNEQFF. The CDR3 coding sequence is TGCGCCAGCTCTAGGACTAGCGGGGGCCTATTTTACAATGAGCAGTTCTTC. This chain joins TRBV4-1 and TRBJ2-1, with 13 bases fitting TRBD2. This CDR3 region has 17 residues. Germline trimming cut 8 bases from V and 4 bases from J; bases unmatched to any gene: 11. From germline, CDR1 is MGHRA and CDR2 YSYEKL.

The rearrangement joins TRBV11-2 to TRBJ2-5; D is tentatively TRBD1 or TRBD2 (5 bases each). Germline loops: CDR1 SGHAT, CDR2 FQNNGV. The CDR3 is made up of 17 amino acids. The V end was cut by 4 bases, the J end by 5 bases, with 23 bases between. CDR3 nucleotides: TGTGCCAGCAGCTCCCTCCGGGACCGCCGGCCGCTGGAGACCCAGTACTTC. It yields the protein CASSSLRDRRPLETQYF.

The V and J genes are TRBV7-6 and TRBJ2-7; TRBD2 is a possible D gene (6 bases). The CDR3 loop spans 14 amino acids. Germline values: CDR1 SGHVS, CDR2 FNYEAQ. Trimming shortened V by 6 bases and J by 6 bases, and 18 bases separated the two germline ends. CDR3 DNA: TGTGCCAGCAGATCACAATCGGGGGACGGCGAGCAGTACTTC. This translates into CASRSQSGDGEQYF.

This clone was counted only a few times. The CDR3 here is CASSYLPQGAGYTF. The CDR3 nucleotides are TGTGCCAGCAGTTATCTTCCACAGGGGGCTGGCTACACCTTC. The gene calls are TRBV6-5 and TRBJ1-2; TRBD1 aligns across 9 bases. In germline, CDR1 is MNHEY, CDR2 SVGAGI. CDR3 length equals 14 residues. Trimming removed 3 bases from V and 7 bases from J; junction bases left unmatched: 6.

The V gene is TRBV7-9, the J gene TRBJ2-7, with 11 bases lining up with TRBD1. The CDR3 spans 17 residues. The trim removed 2 bases at V and 3 bases at J, leaving 9 bases unmatched. Germline values: CDR1 SEHNR, CDR2 FQNEAQ (reference sequence). The CDR3 DNA reads TGTGCCAGCAGCTTAATAACTTGGGACAGGGGGTACTACGAGCAGTACTTC. It specifies CASSLITWDRGYYEQYF. The variable domain in full, completed from reference TRBV7-9 and TRBJ2-7, reads DTGVSQNPRHKITKRGQNVTFRCDPISEHNRLYWYRQTLGQGPEFLTYFQNEAQLEKSRLLSDRFSAERPKGSFSTLEIQRTEQGDSAMYLCASSLITWDRGYYEQYFGPGTRLTVT.

In its sample, this clone was seen a few times. V gene TRBV10-3 combines with J gene TRBJ1-4; D possibly corresponds to TRBD1 (6 bases). Between the trimmed V and J ends, which lost 10 bases and 7 bases, there was a span of 19 bases. The germline V gene has CDR1 ENHRY and CDR2 SYGVKD. The CDR3 extends over 14 amino acids. CDR3 loop: CASGLQGSAEKLFF. CDR3 DNA sequence: TGTGCCAGCGGACTACAGGGTTCTGCTGAAAAACTGTTTTTT.

This chain uses TRBV11-2 with TRBJ2-7; tentatively, D is TRBD2 (6 bases). The CDR3 covers 12 residues. The V gene lost 7 bases and the J gene lost 3 bases, with 10 bases spanning the gap. CDR1 is SGHAT and CDR2 is FQNNGV in the germline V gene. CDR3 loop: CASTDGGYEQYF. For the CDR3, the DNA is TGTGCCAGCACGGACGGGGGCTACGAGCAGTACTTC.

The chain recombines TRBV11-2 with TRBJ2-7; 8 bases match TRBD1. There are 14 residues in the CDR3. The V gene's germline CDR1 is SGHAT and CDR2 FQNNGV. V shed 6 bases, J shed 4 bases, and the junction held 8 bases outside the gene matches. The CDR3, as DNA: TGTGCCAGCAGATCGGGACAGGAGCTATACGAGCAGTACTTC. Its protein product is CASRSGQELYEQYF.

The gene calls are TRBV29-1 and TRBJ2-1, with 7 nucleotides matching TRBD2. This CDR3 comprises 16 residues. The V gene's germline CDR1 is SQVTM and CDR2 ANQGSEA. The trim removed 3 bases at V and 3 bases at J, leaving 11 bases unmatched. The CDR3 DNA follows: TGCAGCGTTGATACAGGAAGGCGCGGGAGCTACAATGAGCAGTTCTTC. Residues: CSVDTGRRGSYNEQFF.